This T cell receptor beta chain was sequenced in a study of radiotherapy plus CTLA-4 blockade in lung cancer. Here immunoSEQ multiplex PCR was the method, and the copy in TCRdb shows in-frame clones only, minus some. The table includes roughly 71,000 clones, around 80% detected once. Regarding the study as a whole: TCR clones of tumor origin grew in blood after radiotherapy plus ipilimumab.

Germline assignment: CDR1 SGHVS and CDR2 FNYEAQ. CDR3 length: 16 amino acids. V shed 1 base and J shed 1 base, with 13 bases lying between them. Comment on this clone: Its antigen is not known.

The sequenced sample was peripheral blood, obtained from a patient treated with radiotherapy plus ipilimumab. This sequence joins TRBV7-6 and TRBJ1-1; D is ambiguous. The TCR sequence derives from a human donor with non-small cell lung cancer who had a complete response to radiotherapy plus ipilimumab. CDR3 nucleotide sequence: TGTGCCAGCAGCTTAGATGTGGGTCCGGGGAACACTGAAGCTTTCTTT. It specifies CASSLDVGPGNTEAFF.